These 5 T cell receptor beta chains originate from one sample sequenced in a study of CD8+CD57+ T cells in acquired aplastic anemia. Genomic DNA, the template, was used for profiling of the TCR beta VDJ and CDR3. A single record per CDR3 protein comes from TCRdb applying MiXCR to the reads. This table has 150,000 to 200,000 distinct CDR3 sequences, 55% to 70% appearing once. The sequenced sample was sorted CD4+, CD8+, or CD8+CD57+ T cells (not recorded which) from PBMCs. The origin of the receptors is a human donor with severe aplastic anemia or a healthy control (not recorded which).

Points on this clonotype: A much more abundant neighbour one base away suggests this may be a read error. The CDR3, as DNA: TGTGCCAGCAGCCTTAGCGGGGGAGCTTACAATGCGCAGTTCTTC. Translated, it gives CASSLSGGAYNAQFF. V gene TRBV14 combines with J gene TRBJ2-1; 9 bases are shared with TRBD2. This CDR3 has 15 residues. Germline V gene data show CDR1 as SGHDN and CDR2 as FVKESK.

In this sample, this clonotype turned up once. The rearrangement uses TRBV29-1 and TRBJ2-7, with 7 nucleotides matching TRBD1. Losses at the gene ends were 5 bases for V and 6 bases for J; bases not matched to a gene: 7. CDR1 SQVTM and CDR2 ANQGSEA come from the germline V gene. CDR3 length equals 12 residues. This CDR3 reads CSVIRGSGEQYF. Here the CDR3 DNA reads TGCAGCGTTATCAGGGGGTCTGGCGAGCAGTACTTC.

This clonotype was observed at least ten times. The V gene is TRBV20-1, the J gene TRBJ2-3; the D gene is possibly TRBD2 (6 bases). The CDR3 is 14 residues long. The V and J ends lost 5 bases and 7 bases respectively, with 19 bases between them. Germline V gene data show CDR1 as DFQATT and CDR2 as SNEGSKA (reference sequence). The CDR3 here is CSAWQEGRSNTQYF. CDR3 in DNA: TGCAGTGCTTGGCAGGAGGGTCGATCTAATACGCAGTATTTT.

The CDR3 loop is CASLELGSYEQYF. The CDR3 nucleotides are TGTGCCAGCTTGGAACTCGGCTCCTACGAGCAGTACTTC. This chain uses TRBV2 with TRBJ2-7, with D unclear. Germline CDR1 and CDR2: SNHLY and FYNNEI. The V end was cut by 8 bases, the J end by 0 bases, with 11 bases between. The CDR3 runs to 13 residues. The whole variable domain, remainder taken from reference TRBV2 and TRBJ2-7, is EPEVTQTPSHQVTQMGQEVILRCVPISNHLYFYWYRQILGQKVEFLVSFYNNEISEKSEIFDDQFSVERPDGSNFTLKIRSTKLEDSAMYFCASLELGSYEQYFGPGTRLTVT.

This chain connects TRBV2 to TRBJ1-2; a weak D match, TRBD1 (5 bases). Germline V CDR1 and CDR2: SNHLY, FYNNEI. Between the trimmed V and J ends, which lost 7 bases and 5 bases, there was a span of 11 bases. This CDR3 has 12 residues. The chain's CDR3 is CASTQRGYGYTF. The CDR3 bases are TGTGCCAGCACCCAGCGGGGGTATGGCTACACCTTC.